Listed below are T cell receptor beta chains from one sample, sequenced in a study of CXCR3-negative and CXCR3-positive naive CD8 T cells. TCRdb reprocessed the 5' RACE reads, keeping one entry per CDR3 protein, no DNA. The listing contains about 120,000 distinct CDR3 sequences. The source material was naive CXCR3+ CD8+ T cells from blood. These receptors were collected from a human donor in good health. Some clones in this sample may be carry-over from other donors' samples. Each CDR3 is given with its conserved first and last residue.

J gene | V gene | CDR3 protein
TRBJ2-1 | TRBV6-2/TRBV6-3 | CASTTGEANEQFF
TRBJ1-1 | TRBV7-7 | CASSLGDRADTEAFF
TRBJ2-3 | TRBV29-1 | CSVAPGSTDTQYF
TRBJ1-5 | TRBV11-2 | CASSSVSSNQPQHF
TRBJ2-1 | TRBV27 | CASSGRTSSNEQFF
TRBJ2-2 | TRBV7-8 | CASSLAPAGMNTGELFF
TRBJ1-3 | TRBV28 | CASSPTGVRGNTIYF
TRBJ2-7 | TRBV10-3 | CAISEPDSSYEQYF
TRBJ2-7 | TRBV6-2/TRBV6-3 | CASSYQGADEQYF
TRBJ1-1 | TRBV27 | CASSPMTVNTEAFF
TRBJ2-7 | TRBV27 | CASGTTISYEQYF
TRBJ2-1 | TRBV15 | CATSGGEGSYNEQFF
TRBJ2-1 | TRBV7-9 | CASRLGTYNEQFF
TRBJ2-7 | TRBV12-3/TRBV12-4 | CASSTGHHYEQYF